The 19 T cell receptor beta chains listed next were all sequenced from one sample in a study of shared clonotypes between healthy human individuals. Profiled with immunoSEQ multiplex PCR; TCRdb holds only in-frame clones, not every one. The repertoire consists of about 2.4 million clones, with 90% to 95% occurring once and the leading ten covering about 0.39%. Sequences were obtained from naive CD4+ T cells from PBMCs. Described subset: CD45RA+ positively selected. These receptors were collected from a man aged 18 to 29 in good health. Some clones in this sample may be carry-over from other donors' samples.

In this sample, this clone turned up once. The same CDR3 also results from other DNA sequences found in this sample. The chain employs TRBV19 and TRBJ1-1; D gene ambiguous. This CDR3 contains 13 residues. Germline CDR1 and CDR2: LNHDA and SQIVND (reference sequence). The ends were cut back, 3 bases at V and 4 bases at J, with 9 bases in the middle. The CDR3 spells CASSIPPSTEAFF. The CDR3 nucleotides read TGTGCCAGTAGTATCCCCCCAAGCACTGAAGCTTTCTTT.

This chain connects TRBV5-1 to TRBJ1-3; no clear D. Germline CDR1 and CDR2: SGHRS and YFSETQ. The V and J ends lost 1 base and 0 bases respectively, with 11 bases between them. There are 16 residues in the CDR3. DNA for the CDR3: TGCGCCAGCAGCTTGCCCCTCCCAGACTCTGGAAACACCATATATTTT. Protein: CASSLPLPDSGNTIYF.

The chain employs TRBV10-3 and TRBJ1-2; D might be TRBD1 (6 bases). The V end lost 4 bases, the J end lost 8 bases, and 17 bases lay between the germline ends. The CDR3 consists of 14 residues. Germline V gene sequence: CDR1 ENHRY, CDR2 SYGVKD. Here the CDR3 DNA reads TGTGCCATCAGTGTGATTACAGGGCGGCGAGGCTACACCTTC. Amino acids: CAISVITGRRGYTF.

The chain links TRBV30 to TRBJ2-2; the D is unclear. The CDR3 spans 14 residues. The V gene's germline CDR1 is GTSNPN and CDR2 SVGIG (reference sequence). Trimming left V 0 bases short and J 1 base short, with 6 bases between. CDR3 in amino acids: CAWSVQRNTGELFF. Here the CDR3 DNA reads TGTGCCTGGAGTGTACAGAGGAACACCGGGGAGCTGTTTTTT.

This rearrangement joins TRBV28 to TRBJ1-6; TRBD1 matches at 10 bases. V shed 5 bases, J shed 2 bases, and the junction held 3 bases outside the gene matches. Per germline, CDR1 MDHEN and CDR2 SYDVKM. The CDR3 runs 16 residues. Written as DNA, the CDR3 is TGTGCCAGCAGTGGGGACAGGGGCGCCTATAATTCACCCCTCCACTTT. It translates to CASSGDRGAYNSPLHF.

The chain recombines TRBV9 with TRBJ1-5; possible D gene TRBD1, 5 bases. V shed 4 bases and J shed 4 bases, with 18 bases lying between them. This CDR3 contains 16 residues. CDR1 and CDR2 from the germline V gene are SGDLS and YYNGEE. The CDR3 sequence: CASSPGPGTQNQPQHF. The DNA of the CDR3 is TGTGCCAGCAGCCCCGGGCCGGGGACCCAAAATCAGCCCCAGCATTTT. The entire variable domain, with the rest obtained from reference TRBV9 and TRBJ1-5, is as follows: DSGVTQTPKHLITATGQRVTLRCSPRSGDLSVYWYQQSLDQGLQFLIQYYNGEERAKGNILERFSAQQFPDLHSELNLSSLELGDSALYFCASSPGPGTQNQPQHFGDGTRLSIL.

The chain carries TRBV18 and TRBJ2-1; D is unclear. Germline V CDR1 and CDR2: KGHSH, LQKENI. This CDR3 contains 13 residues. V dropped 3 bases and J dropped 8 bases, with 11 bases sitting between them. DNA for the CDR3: TGTGCCAGCTCACCGGGTAGGAGCGATGAGCAGTTCTTC. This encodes CASSPGRSDEQFF.

The CDR3 spells CASSLATGRWGTEAFF. The DNA of the CDR3 is TGTGCCAGCAGCTTAGCGACGGGCAGGTGGGGCACTGAAGCTTTCTTT. The chain couples TRBV7-8 to TRBJ1-1; no clear D gene. V lost 0 bases, J lost 4 bases, and 15 bases lay in between. The CDR3 sequence is 16 residues long. Germline V gene sequence: CDR1 SGHVS, CDR2 FQNEAQ.

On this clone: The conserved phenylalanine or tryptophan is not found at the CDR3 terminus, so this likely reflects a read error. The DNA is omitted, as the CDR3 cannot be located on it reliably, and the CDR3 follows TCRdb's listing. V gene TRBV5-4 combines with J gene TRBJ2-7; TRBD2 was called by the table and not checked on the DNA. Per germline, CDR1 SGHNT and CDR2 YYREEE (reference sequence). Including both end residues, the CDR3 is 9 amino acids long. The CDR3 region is CASSWSPWL.

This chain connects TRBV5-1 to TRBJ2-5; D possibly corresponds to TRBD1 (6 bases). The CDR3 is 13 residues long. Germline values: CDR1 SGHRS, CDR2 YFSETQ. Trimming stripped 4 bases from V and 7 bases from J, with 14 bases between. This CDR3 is CASSPGADGTQYF. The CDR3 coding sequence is TGCGCCAGCAGCCCAGGGGCAGATGGGACCCAGTACTTC.

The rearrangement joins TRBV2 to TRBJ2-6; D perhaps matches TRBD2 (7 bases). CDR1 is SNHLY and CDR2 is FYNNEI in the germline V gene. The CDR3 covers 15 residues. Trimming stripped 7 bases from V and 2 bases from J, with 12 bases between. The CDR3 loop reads CASKYGGPGANVLTF. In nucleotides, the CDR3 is TGTGCCAGCAAGTACGGGGGGCCTGGGGCCAACGTCCTGACTTTC.

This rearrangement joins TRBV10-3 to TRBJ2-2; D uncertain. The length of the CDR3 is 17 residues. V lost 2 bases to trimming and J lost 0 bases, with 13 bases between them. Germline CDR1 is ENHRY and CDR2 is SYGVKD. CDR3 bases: TGTGCCATCAGTGAGCGCGGTGGGTCGGCGAACACCGGGGAGCTGTTTTTT. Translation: CAISERGGSANTGELFF.

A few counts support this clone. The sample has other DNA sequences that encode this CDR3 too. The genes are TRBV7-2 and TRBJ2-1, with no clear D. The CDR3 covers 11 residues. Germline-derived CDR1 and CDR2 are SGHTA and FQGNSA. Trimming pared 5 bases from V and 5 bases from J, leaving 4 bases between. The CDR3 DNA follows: TGTGCCAGCAGCCCCCACAATGAGCAGTTCTTC. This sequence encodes CASSPHNEQFF.

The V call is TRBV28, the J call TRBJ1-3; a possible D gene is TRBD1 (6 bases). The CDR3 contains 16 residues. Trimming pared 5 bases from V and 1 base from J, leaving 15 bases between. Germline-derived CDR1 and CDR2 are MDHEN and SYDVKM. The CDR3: CASSPQGLGSGNTIYF. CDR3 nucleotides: TGTGCCAGCAGTCCTCAGGGGTTAGGTTCTGGAAACACCATATATTTT.

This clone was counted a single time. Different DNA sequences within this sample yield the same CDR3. This CDR3 is CASSLGQGPYEQYF. Here the CDR3 DNA reads TGTGCCAGCAGTCTCGGACAGGGGCCCTACGAGCAGTACTTC. V is TRBV27 and J is TRBJ2-7; 9 bases are a match to TRBD1. Looked up from germline, CDR1 is MNHEY and CDR2 is SMNVEV (reference sequence). The J segment lost 2 bases and the V segment lost 5 bases, leaving 4 bases of the junction unmatched. The CDR3 runs to 14 residues.

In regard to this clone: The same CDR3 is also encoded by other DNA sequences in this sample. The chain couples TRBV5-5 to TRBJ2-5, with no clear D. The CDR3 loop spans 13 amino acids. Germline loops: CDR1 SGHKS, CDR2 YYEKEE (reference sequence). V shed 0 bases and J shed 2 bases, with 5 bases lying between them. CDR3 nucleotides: TGTGCCAGCAGCTTGGTGGGACAAGAGACCCAGTACTTC. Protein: CASSLVGQETQYF.

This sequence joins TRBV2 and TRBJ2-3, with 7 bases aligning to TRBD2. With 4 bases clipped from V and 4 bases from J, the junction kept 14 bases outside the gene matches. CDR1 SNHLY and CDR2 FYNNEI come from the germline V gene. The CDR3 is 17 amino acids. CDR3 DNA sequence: TGTGCCAGCAGTGTAGATGGGGCGGGAGTAGGCGCAGATACGCAGTATTTT. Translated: CASSVDGAGVGADTQYF.

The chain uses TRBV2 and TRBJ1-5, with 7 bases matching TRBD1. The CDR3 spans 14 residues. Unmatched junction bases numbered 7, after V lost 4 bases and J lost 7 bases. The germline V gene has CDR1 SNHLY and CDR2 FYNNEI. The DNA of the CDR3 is TGTGCCAGCAGTGTAGAGGGGGCAGGCCAGCCCCAGCATTTT. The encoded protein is CASSVEGAGQPQHF. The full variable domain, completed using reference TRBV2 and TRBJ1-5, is EPEVTQTPSHQVTQMGQEVILRCVPISNHLYFYWYRQILGQKVEFLVSFYNNEISEKSEIFDDQFSVERPDGSNFTLKIRSTKLEDSAMYFCASSVEGAGQPQHFGDGTRLSIL.

The CDR3 DNA is TGTGCCAGCAGTGAAAGGCACCCGGGACAGCTCTATGGCTACACCTTC. Translated, it gives CASSERHPGQLYGYTF. This sequence joins TRBV6-1 and TRBJ1-2; TRBD1 matches at 7 bases. The length of the CDR3 is 16 residues. J lost 4 bases, V lost 2 bases, and 10 bases had no gene match. CDR1 MNHNS and CDR2 SASEGT come from the germline V gene.